A selection of T cell receptor beta chains follows, all from one sample in a study of PD-L1 blockade in urothelial cancer. The protocol was immunoSEQ multiplex PCR, while the TCRdb copy is restricted to in-frame clones and leaves out a portion. The repertoire holds some 30,000 clones, with around 87% as singletons. The material was PBMCs, obtained around atezolizumab (anti-PD-L1) treatment. The receptors derive from a man aged 50 to 59 with urothelial cancer. Both conserved end residues are trimmed from each CDR3.

V gene: TRBV29-1; CDR3 protein: SVGVGETNTEAF
V gene: TRBV28; CDR3 protein: ASTSGVGGYT
V gene: TRBV18; CDR3 protein: ASSPYARETQY
V gene: TRBV7-2; CDR3 protein: ASSFRPRTGYEQY
V gene: TRBV27; CDR3 protein: ASSLSWGEWYNEQF
V gene: TRBV6-4; CDR3 protein: ASSGTSGIYNEQF
V gene: TRBV19; CDR3 protein: ASSTGTGGGGANVLT
V gene: TRBV19; CDR3 protein: ASSGGIGTGELF
V gene: TRBV29-1; CDR3 protein: SVERRLAGRDTGELF
V gene: TRBV30; CDR3 protein: AWSPIISGANVLT
V gene: TRBV9; CDR3 protein: ASSVADALAGYQETQY
V gene: TRBV5-4; CDR3 protein: ASSFEGVSYEQY
V gene: TRBV19; CDR3 protein: ASSMAAAGSYGYT
V gene: TRBV19; CDR3 protein: ASSQGAIAEAF
V gene: TRBV6-1; CDR3 protein: ASSERDRDEKLF
V gene: TRBV16; CDR3 protein: ASSPRGNNYGYT
V gene: TRBV27; CDR3 protein: ASSSGQNPYPGELF
V gene: TRBV6-5; CDR3 protein: ASGKGEEPQH
V gene: TRBV15; CDR3 protein: ATSGGLSSSYNEQF
V gene: TRBV6-1; CDR3 protein: ASSELGRGLSGNTIY
V gene: TRBV27; CDR3 protein: ASGDSSPYNEQF
V gene: TRBV7-3; CDR3 protein: ASSFSPINSPLH
V gene: TRBV10-3; CDR3 protein: AISAAGQGNTEAF
V gene: TRBV15; CDR3 protein: ATSRGGGKAGDTQY
V gene: TRBV5-1; CDR3 protein: ASSLGGGQGGDIQY
V gene: TRBV28; CDR3 protein: ASGGARRASSYEQY
V gene: TRBV7-9; CDR3 protein: ASKTGTGFGYT